Shown below are 32 T cell receptor beta chains from a single sample sequenced in a study of CD8 T cells in ankylosing spondylitis. MiXCR, run by TCRdb on the 5' RACE reads, gives a single entry per CDR3 protein. This repertoire shows about 200,000 distinct CDR3 sequences, roughly 25% found once; its top ten account for under 8%. Sequenced sample: blood, either unsorted or a sorted T cell fraction (not recorded which). All receptors come from a male donor with ankylosing spondylitis or in good health (not recorded which).

The gene calls are TRBV28 and TRBJ2-3, with D perhaps given as TRBD1 or TRBD2 (5 bases each). This CDR3 spans 15 amino acids. The V gene's germline CDR1 is MDHEN and CDR2 SYDVKM. The V end was cut by 2 bases, the J end by 1 base, with 10 bases between. The CDR3 is CASSLSRDRTDTQYF. CDR3 DNA sequence: TGTGCCAGCAGTTTAAGCCGGGACCGCACAGATACGCAGTATTTT.

This chain uses TRBV20-1 with TRBJ2-5; D is unresolved. There are 13 residues in the CDR3. V was cut by 6 bases and J by 3 bases, with 14 bases left in between. Per germline, CDR1 DFQATT and CDR2 SNEGSKA (reference sequence). CDR3: CSAHGWAEETQYF. The CDR3, as DNA: TGCAGTGCCCACGGATGGGCGGAAGAGACCCAGTACTTC.

There are many counts of this clonotype. This sequence joins TRBV5-1 and TRBJ1-5, with D possibly being TRBD1 (6 bases). The germline V and J ends were trimmed by 2 bases and 3 bases, with 9 bases remaining between them. CDR1 is SGHRS and CDR2 is YFSETQ in the germline V gene. The CDR3 spans 14 residues. The CDR3 DNA follows: TGCGCCAGCAGCTTTGGACAGCCCAATCAGCCCCAGCATTTT. Its translation: CASSFGQPNQPQHF.

This clonotype came up many times. The chain carries TRBV28 and TRBJ2-3; the match to TRBD2 covers 7 bases. Looked up from germline, CDR1 is MDHEN and CDR2 is SYDVKM. The V and J ends lost 2 bases and 0 bases, in that order; junction bases with no gene match: 2. This CDR3 has 15 residues. CDR3 bases: TGTGCCAGCAGTTTACTAGCGGCTAGCACAGATACGCAGTATTTT. This translates into CASSLLAASTDTQYF.

This clonotype was seen a handful of times. This chain joins TRBV29-1 and TRBJ1-5, with D perhaps TRBD1 (5 bases). Germline CDR1 and CDR2: SQVTM and ANQGSEA. The V end was cut by 4 bases, the J end by 2 bases, with 12 bases between. The CDR3 length is 14 residues. The CDR3 nucleotides read TGCAGCGTTGGGGGTGGGGACGGCAATCAGCCCCAGCATTTT. Its translation is CSVGGGDGNQPQHF.

This clonotype was picked up a small number of times. The chain carries TRBV20-1 and TRBJ2-6, with D tentatively TRBD1 (6 bases). This CDR3 comprises 14 residues. Looked up from germline, CDR1 is DFQATT and CDR2 is SNEGSKA (reference sequence). Between the trimmed V and J ends, which lost 5 bases and 2 bases, there was a span of 10 bases. Here the CDR3 reads CSAQQGAGANVLTF. CDR3 DNA sequence: TGCAGTGCTCAACAGGGTGCTGGGGCCAACGTCCTGACTTTC.

The sample holds many counts of this clonotype. J is TRBJ1-2 and V is TRBV20-1, with 10 bases lining up with TRBD1. CDR3 length: 15 residues. J gave up 5 bases and V 4 bases, and 10 bases lay outside the gene matches. Germline V CDR1 and CDR2: DFQATT, SNEGSKA (reference sequence). The CDR3 DNA sequence: TGCAGTGCTAAGTCGGGACAGGGGAACCTATATGGCTACACCTTC. Its protein is CSAKSGQGNLYGYTF.

This clonotype was detected ten times or more. V usage is TRBV5-1 and J usage is TRBJ2-5; D is ambiguous. Germline CDR1 and CDR2: SGHRS and YFSETQ. The CDR3 length is 13 residues. Trimming left V 1 base short and J 5 bases short, with 9 bases between. The CDR3 sequence is CASSLLDGETQYF. CDR3 coding DNA: TGCGCCAGCAGCTTGCTGGACGGTGAGACCCAGTACTTC.

This clonotype was seen many times. The rearrangement links TRBV5-1 to TRBJ2-3; TRBD1 is a possible D gene (6 bases). Germline assignment: CDR1 SGHRS and CDR2 YFSETQ. There are 11 residues in the CDR3. V shed 4 bases and J shed 6 bases, with 6 bases lying between them. The CDR3 loop reads CASSQGDTQYF. The DNA of the CDR3 is TGCGCCAGCAGCCAGGGGGATACGCAGTATTTT.

Many counts were recorded for this clonotype. This sequence joins TRBV15 and TRBJ1-5, with a possible D match to TRBD1 (6 bases). V lost 0 bases to trimming and J lost 2 bases, with 8 bases between them. Germline values: CDR1 LNHNV, CDR2 YYDKDF (reference sequence). The CDR3 totals 15 residues. In DNA, the CDR3 is TGTGCCACCAGCAGAGATCCAGGGGGCAATCAGCCCCAGCATTTT. It codes for CATSRDPGGNQPQHF. The variable domain in full, with the rest retrieved from reference TRBV15 and TRBJ1-5, is DAMVIQNPRYQVTQFGKPVTLSCSQTLNHNVMYWYQQKSSQAPKLLFHYYDKDFNNEADTPDNFQSRRPNTSFCFLDIRSPGLGDTAMYLCATSRDPGGNQPQHFGDGTRLSIL.

The chain employs TRBV6-5 and TRBJ2-4; weak D call: TRBD1 (6 bases). Germline V gene lookup returns CDR1 MNHEY and CDR2 SVGAGI. Trimming took off 4 bases at V and 0 bases at J, with 10 bases between the two ends. The CDR3 sequence is 15 residues long. CDR3: CASSSGQLAKNIQYF. In DNA, the CDR3 is TGTGCCAGCAGTTCAGGACAGTTAGCCAAAAACATTCAGTACTTC.

As regards this clonotype: At one end, the junction sequence differs from germline, possibly due to a read error. The chain recombines TRBV20-1 with TRBJ2-7; 12 bases are a match to TRBD2. Germline assignment: CDR1 DFQATT and CDR2 SNEGSKA (reference sequence). The CDR3 runs 16 residues. The CDR3 DNA reads as TGCAGTGCTGGAGACAGCGGACGACTAGCGGGAGCCGAGCAGTACTTC. This encodes CSAGDSGRLAGAEQYF.

This clonotype was counted at least ten times. This chain joins TRBV10-3 and TRBJ2-5; D ambiguous. The V gene's germline CDR1 is ENHRY and CDR2 SYGVKD. This CDR3 has 12 amino acids. V was trimmed by 4 bases and J by 4 bases, leaving 7 bases between them. This chain's CDR3 is CAISVSVETQYF. CDR3 nucleotides: TGTGCCATCAGTGTGAGCGTAGAGACCCAGTACTTC.

This clonotype was recorded a few times. The rearrangement links TRBV7-9 to TRBJ1-1, with D possibly being TRBD1 (5 bases). Germline V gene data show CDR1 as SEHNR and CDR2 as FQNEAQ (reference sequence). This CDR3 is built from 15 residues. Trimming removed 0 bases from V and 6 bases from J, with 14 bases in between. CDR3 protein: CASSLAQIRGAEAFF. The CDR3 DNA follows: TGTGCCAGCAGCTTAGCTCAGATACGAGGGGCTGAAGCTTTCTTT.

This chain joins TRBV20-1 and TRBJ2-5; 7 bases match TRBD2. Germline V gene sequence: CDR1 DFQATT, CDR2 SNEGSKA (reference sequence). The CDR3 is 16 amino acids. V was pared by 0 bases and J by 0 bases, with 7 bases of the junction left unmatched. The CDR3 DNA reads TGCAGTGCTAGAGAGAGGGGTAGCGGGTACCAAGAGACCCAGTACTTC. As protein: CSARERGSGYQETQYF.

This clonotype was seen only once. A much larger clonotype is one base distant, so this may be a read error. This chain connects TRBV28 to TRBJ2-7; tentative D call: TRBD1 (6 bases). The CDR3 runs 15 residues. Trimming shortened V by 7 bases and J by 3 bases, and 19 bases separated the two germline ends. From germline, CDR1 is MDHEN and CDR2 SYDVKM. CDR3 protein: CASNTPPDSDYEQYF. Here the CDR3 DNA reads TGTGCCAGCAACACCCCGCCGGACAGTGACTACGAGCAGTACTTC.

This clonotype was seen once. This rearrangement joins TRBV15 to TRBJ1-1, with TRBD1 identical over 9 bases. Germline V lookup: CDR1 LNHNV, CDR2 YYDKDF (reference sequence). The CDR3 covers 14 residues. Trimming removed 5 bases from V and 6 bases from J; junction bases left unmatched: 7. CDR3 sequence: CATSGTGWYPEAFF. CDR3 bases: TGTGCCACCAGCGGGACAGGGTGGTACCCTGAAGCTTTCTTT.

This clonotype was seen at least ten times. The chain carries TRBV20-1 and TRBJ2-5; 7 bases map to TRBD1. The CDR3 is made up of 14 amino acids. In germline, CDR1 is DFQATT, CDR2 SNEGSKA (reference sequence). Losses at the gene ends were 4 bases for V and 4 bases for J; bases not matched to a gene: 9. The CDR3 coding sequence is TGCAGTGCTACCCCCGGACAGGTGCGAGAGACCCAGTACTTC. Protein sequence: CSATPGQVRETQYF.

This clonotype was observed a few times. J is TRBJ2-5 and V is TRBV5-1; D unresolved. Per the germline V gene, CDR1 is SGHRS and CDR2 is YFSETQ. This CDR3 is built from 14 residues. The V gene lost 0 bases and the J gene lost 2 bases, with 8 bases spanning the gap. The CDR3 region is CASSLEDGQETQYF. The CDR3 DNA sequence: TGCGCCAGCAGCTTGGAGGACGGACAAGAGACCCAGTACTTC.

This clonotype was seen ten or more times. The chain joins TRBV29-1 to TRBJ2-7, with 7 bases that match TRBD2. CDR1 and CDR2 from the germline V gene are SQVTM and ANQGSEA. J lost 1 base, V lost 7 bases, and 7 bases had no gene match. The CDR3 contains 13 residues. In nucleotides, the CDR3 is TGCAGCGCTGGGGGGGGTTCGTCCTACGAGCAGTACTTC. It translates to CSAGGGSSYEQYF.

This clonotype was found many times. The gene calls are TRBV5-1 and TRBJ2-3; no clear D. The CDR3 contains 13 residues. Trimming pared 2 bases from V and 2 bases from J, leaving 6 bases between. Germline loops: CDR1 SGHRS, CDR2 YFSETQ. The chain's CDR3 is CASSFGDTDTQYF. CDR3 DNA: TGCGCCAGCAGCTTTGGAGACACAGATACGCAGTATTTT.

This clonotype was seen only a few times. The chain is built from TRBV20-1 and TRBJ2-5, with a tentative D call TRBD1 (5 bases). The CDR3 is 14 residues long. The V end lost 1 base, the J end lost 4 bases, and 13 bases lay between the germline ends. Per the germline V gene, CDR1 is DFQATT and CDR2 is SNEGSKA (reference sequence). CDR3 in DNA: TGCAGTGCTAGAGTGGACACCTATCTAGAGACCCAGTACTTC. As protein: CSARVDTYLETQYF.

This clonotype was seen once. The chain has TRBV7-3 and TRBJ2-1, with 12 bases matching TRBD1. V was clipped by 4 bases and J by 8 bases; unmatched bases: 9. This CDR3 has 16 amino acids. The germline gives CDR1 SGHTA, CDR2 FQGTGA. The DNA of the CDR3 is TGTGCCAGCAGCTCGGCGCCGGGACAGGGGGCATATGAGCAGTTCTTC. It yields the protein CASSSAPGQGAYEQFF.

The V call is TRBV10-1, the J call TRBJ2-1; no definite D call. CDR3 length: 14 amino acids. Germline loops: CDR1 WNHNN, CDR2 SYGVQD (reference sequence). The germline V and J ends were trimmed by 1 base and 9 bases, with 13 bases remaining between them. The CDR3 region is CASSEYTVSGEQFF. The CDR3, as DNA: TGCGCCAGCAGTGAGTACACCGTCTCGGGTGAGCAGTTCTTC.

This clonotype showed up many times. J is TRBJ2-7 and V is TRBV11-2, with 8 bases identical to TRBD1. Trimming took 1 base from V and 8 from J; bases not matched to a gene: 7. Germline V gene lookup returns CDR1 SGHAT and CDR2 FQNNGV. This CDR3 region has 14 residues. The CDR3 loop reads CASSLADRGGKQYF. CDR3 nucleotide sequence: TGTGCCAGCAGCTTAGCCGACAGGGGCGGAAAGCAGTACTTC. Complete variable domain (other parts from reference TRBV11-2 and TRBJ2-7): EAGVAQSPRYKIIEKRQSVAFWCNPISGHATLYWYQQILGQGPKLLIQFQNNGVVDDSQLPKDRFSAERLKGVDSTLKIQPAKLEDSAVYLCASSLADRGGKQYFGPGTRLTVT.

As DNA, the CDR3 is TGTGCCAGCAGTGTTAGCGGGAGTGTCACAGATACGCAGTATTTT. It specifies CASSVSGSVTDTQYF. V gene TRBV12-3 or TRBV12-4 combines with J gene TRBJ2-3, with 9 bases aligning to TRBD2. There are 15 residues in the CDR3. V gave up 5 bases and J gave up 2 bases; unmatched junction bases: 5.

The chain couples TRBV5-5 to TRBJ2-1, with D possibly being TRBD2 (6 bases). This CDR3 region has 14 residues. Germline assignment: CDR1 SGHKS and CDR2 YYEKEE (reference sequence). V was clipped by 4 bases and J by 10 bases, with 18 bases between them. The CDR3 reads CASSQGAGLTEQFF. The DNA for the CDR3 is TGTGCCAGCAGCCAAGGGGCGGGACTGACCGAGCAGTTCTTC.

The genes are TRBV20-1 and TRBJ2-3; TRBD2 agrees at 7 bases. The ends lost 3 bases at V and 2 bases at J; junction bases unmatched: 17. Looked up from germline, CDR1 is DFQATT and CDR2 is SNEGSKA (reference sequence). The CDR3 consists of 18 residues. CDR3 region: CSASEGLSGWTFTDTQYF. The CDR3 nucleotides are TGCAGTGCTAGTGAGGGACTATCCGGGTGGACTTTCACAGATACGCAGTATTTT.

In its sample, this clonotype was seen many times. The chain joins TRBV10-3 to TRBJ1-5; TRBD1 matches 9 bases. V gave up 2 bases and J gave up 6 bases; unmatched junction bases: 2. This CDR3 contains 14 residues. From germline, CDR1 is ENHRY and CDR2 SYGVKD. In nucleotides, the CDR3 is TGTGCCATCAGTGAGGGACAGGGGTTTCAGCCCCAGCATTTT. It translates to CAISEGQGFQPQHF.

This chain uses TRBV9 with TRBJ2-2; 12 nucleotides align to TRBD1. Germline V gene lookup returns CDR1 SGDLS and CDR2 YYNGEE. The CDR3 covers 16 residues. V was clipped by 3 bases and J by 6 bases; unmatched bases: 6. CDR3 nucleotides: TGTGCCAGCAGCGCAGGGACAGGGGGCATCTCCGGGGAGCTGTTTTTT. Amino acids: CASSAGTGGISGELFF.

The chain couples TRBV12-3 or TRBV12-4 to TRBJ2-3; the match to TRBD2 covers 8 bases. The trim removed 4 bases at V and 4 bases at J, leaving 7 bases unmatched. This CDR3 has 15 amino acids. CDR3 sequence: CASSWIAGSSDTQYF. CDR3 in DNA: TGTGCCAGCAGTTGGATAGCGGGAAGCTCAGATACGCAGTATTTT.

At least ten counts were recorded for this clonotype. The chain links TRBV27 to TRBJ1-5; D possibly corresponds to TRBD1 (5 bases). V was trimmed by 3 bases and J by 8 bases, leaving 11 bases between them. The CDR3 loop spans 13 amino acids. Per the germline V gene, CDR1 is MNHEY and CDR2 is SMNVEV (reference sequence). CDR3 in amino acids: CASSLTVREPQHF. Here the CDR3 DNA reads TGTGCCAGCAGTTTGACAGTGAGGGAGCCCCAGCATTTT.